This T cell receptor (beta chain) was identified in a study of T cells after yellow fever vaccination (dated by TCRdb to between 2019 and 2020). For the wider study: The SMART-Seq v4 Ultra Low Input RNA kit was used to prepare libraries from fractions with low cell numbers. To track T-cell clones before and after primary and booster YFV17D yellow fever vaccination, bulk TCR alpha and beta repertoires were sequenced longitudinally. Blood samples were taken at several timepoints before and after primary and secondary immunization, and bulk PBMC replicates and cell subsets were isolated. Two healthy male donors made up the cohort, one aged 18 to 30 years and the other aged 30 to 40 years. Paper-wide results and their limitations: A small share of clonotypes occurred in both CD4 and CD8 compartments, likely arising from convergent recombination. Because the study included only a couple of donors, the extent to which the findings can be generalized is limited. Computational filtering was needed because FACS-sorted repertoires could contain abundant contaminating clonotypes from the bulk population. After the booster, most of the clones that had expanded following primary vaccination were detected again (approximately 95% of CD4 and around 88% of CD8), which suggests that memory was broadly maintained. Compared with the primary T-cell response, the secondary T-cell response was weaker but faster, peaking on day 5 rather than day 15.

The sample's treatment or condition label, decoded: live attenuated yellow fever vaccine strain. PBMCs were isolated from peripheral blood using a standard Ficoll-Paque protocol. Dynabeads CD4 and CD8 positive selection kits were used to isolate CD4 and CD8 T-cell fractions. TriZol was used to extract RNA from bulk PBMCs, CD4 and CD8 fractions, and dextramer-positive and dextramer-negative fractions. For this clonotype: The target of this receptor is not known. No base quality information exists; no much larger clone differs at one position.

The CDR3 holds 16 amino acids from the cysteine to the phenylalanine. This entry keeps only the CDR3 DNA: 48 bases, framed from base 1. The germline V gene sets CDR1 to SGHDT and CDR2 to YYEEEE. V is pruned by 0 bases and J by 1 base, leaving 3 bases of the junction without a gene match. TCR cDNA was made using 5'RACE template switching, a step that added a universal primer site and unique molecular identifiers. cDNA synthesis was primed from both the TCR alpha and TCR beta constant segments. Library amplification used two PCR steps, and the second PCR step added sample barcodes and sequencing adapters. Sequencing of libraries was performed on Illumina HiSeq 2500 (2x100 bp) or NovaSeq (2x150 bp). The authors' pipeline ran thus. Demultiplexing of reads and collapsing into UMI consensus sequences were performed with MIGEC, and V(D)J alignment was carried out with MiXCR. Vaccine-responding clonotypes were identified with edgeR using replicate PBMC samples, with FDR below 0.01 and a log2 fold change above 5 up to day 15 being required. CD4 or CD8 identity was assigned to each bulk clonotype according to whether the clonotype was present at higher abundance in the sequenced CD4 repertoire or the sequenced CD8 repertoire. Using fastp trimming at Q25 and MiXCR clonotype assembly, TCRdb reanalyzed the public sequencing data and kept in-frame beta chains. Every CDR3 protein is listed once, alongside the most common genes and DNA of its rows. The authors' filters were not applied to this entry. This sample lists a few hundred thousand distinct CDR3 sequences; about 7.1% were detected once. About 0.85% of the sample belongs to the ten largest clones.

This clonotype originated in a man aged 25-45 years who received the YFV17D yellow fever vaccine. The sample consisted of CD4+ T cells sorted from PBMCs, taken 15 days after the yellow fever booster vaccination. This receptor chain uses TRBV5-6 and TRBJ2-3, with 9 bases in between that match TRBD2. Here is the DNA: TGTGCCAGCAGCTTGGCGGCGGGAGGGCGCACAGATACGCAGTATTTT. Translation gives CASSLAAGGRTDTQYF.